This T cell receptor delta chain appears in the sequencing data of a study of DNA immune sequencing with unique molecular identifiers (dated by TCRdb to between 2020 and 2021). About the full investigation: gammadelta T cells were enriched from buffy coats using immunomagnetic cell separation, and their genomic DNA was sequenced. gammadelta T cells were enriched from PBMC of 10 or so healthy individuals by fluorescence-activated cell sorting. In the comparison of enriched versus non-enriched samples, approximately 0.095 ug of enriched gammadelta T-cell DNA and around 0.98 ug of non-enriched PBMC DNA were sequenced. An ultrasensitive DNA-based TRD repertoire sequencing method using PCR-introduced unique molecular identifiers was developed and validated in the study. Validation of the method was performed on synthetic reference molecules and on blood samples from healthy individuals. All donors were healthy people, and roughly nine of the donors were profiled using sorted gammadelta T cells from peripheral blood. Broader findings and caveats from the paper: Among clonotypes in healthy donors, TRDV2 paired with TRDJ1 was identified as the most common TRD rearrangement. Variation in TRD repertoire diversity was observed between healthy donors, with several donors found to be highly oligoclonal, in that the top 5 clonotypes exceeded half of productive molecules. The primer-based approach cannot detect novel TRD sequences that are not targeted by the primers.

The CDR3 sequence holds 22 residues, the cysteine and phenylalanine included. Only the CDR3 region is kept as DNA, spanning 66 bases read in frame from base 1. Sequences TSESDYY (CDR1) and QEAYKQQN (CDR2) are obtained from the germline V gene. Regarding this clone: Its recognized antigen is unknown. It is likely a read error: a sequence one base away is far more abundant. The same CDR3 also results from other DNA sequences found in this sample.

The method behind the library was multiplex PCR. A 32-plex assay, with primers for all 8 TRDV and 4 TRDJ genes spanning the CDR3, was used to amplify the genomic DNA. A 12-nucleotide UMI was introduced during around 3 barcoding PCR cycles, after which a second PCR was performed with Illumina adapter primers. AMPure XP beads were used to purify the libraries, and library quality was checked on a Fragment Analyzer using the HS NGS Fragment kit. Sequencing was run on an Illumina MiniSeq mid-output kit with around 20% PhiX and 150 cycles of paired-end reads. The authors' analysis ran thus. MIGEC version 1.2.9 was used to process reads, grouping reads by UMI and building error-corrected consensus sequences. For post-processing, modified scripts from VDJtools version 1.2.1 were used together with the tcR R package. The public reads were reprocessed by TCRdb using CATT, and rows of matching DNA were later combined. Clone size and V and J calls follow TCRdb, not the original study. The sample table records about 710 delta-chain clones; 4.4% of these occur just once. The ten most abundant clones make up 73% of the sample.

Input material: gamma-delta T cells from PBMCs. The chain joins TRAV38-2/DV8 to TRDJ1, with 12 middle bases fitting TRDD3. The clonotype was recovered from a human donor in good health. The nucleotide sequence is TGTGCTTATAGGAGACCCGTTTTCCTTACTGGGGGATACTATGGGTACACCGATAAACTTATCTTT. Its amino acids are CAYRRPVFLTGGYYGYTDKLIF.